The TCR beta chain described here comes from a study of T cells in Graves' hyperthyroidism and ophthalmopathy. Findings of the study overall: Appearing also in blood were most of the thyroid clonotypes expanded above 0.001. It was a median approximately 6 months before onset that the model predicted ophthalmopathy.

V lost 9 bases and J lost 2, with 9 bases in between. This CDR3 is built from 12 residues. Looked up from germline, CDR1 is SNHLY and CDR2 is FYNNEI. This clonotype was seen repeatedly, ten times or more. Antigen unknown. Amplification yielded TCR beta CDR3 regions, with RNA transcripts as the source. The TCR CDR3 first-round RT-PCR relied on the HTBI primer set. TCRdb redid the calling of the multiplex PCR reads with MiXCR, one entry per CDR3 protein. The repertoire holds hundreds of thousands of distinct CDR3 sequences, with approximately 15% as singletons. The chain carries TRBV2 and TRBJ2-3; tentatively, D is TRBD2 (6 bases). Material: blood. This receptor was taken from a woman in her thirties or forties with Graves' ophthalmopathy. The CDR3: CASTSSTDTQYF. Here the CDR3 DNA reads TGTGCCAGTACTAGCTCCACAGATACGCAGTATTTT.